The 28 T cell receptor beta chains below were found in one sample sequenced in a study of blood T cell repertoires in COVID-19. The repertoire was sequenced with immunoSEQ multiplex PCR; TCRdb's copy has only in-frame clones and lacks some. Of about 180,000 clones in the sample, 85% to 90% are singletons; the top ten hold around 6.2%. The specimen was PBMCs or T cells enriched from blood (not recorded which). The receptors shown here come from a man aged 35-49 years who had recovered from COVID-19.

This sequence joins TRBV2 and TRBJ2-1, with D perhaps TRBD2 (6 bases). The CDR3 extends over 14 amino acids. V lost 7 bases to trimming and J lost 9 bases, with 19 bases between them. In germline, CDR1 is SNHLY, CDR2 FYNNEI. This CDR3 reads CASNSGTGVSEQFF. In DNA form, the CDR3 reads TGTGCCAGCAATTCCGGGACGGGGGTCAGTGAGCAGTTCTTC.

V and J are TRBV5-4 and TRBJ1-2, with 9 nucleotides matching TRBD1. From germline, CDR1 is SGHNT and CDR2 YYREEE (reference sequence). V shed 1 base, J shed 2 bases, and the junction held 12 bases outside the gene matches. This CDR3 has 18 residues. DNA of the CDR3: TGTGCCAGCAGCTTGAGGCCGGGACAGGGTCCGAACAACTATGGCTACACCTTC. Translated: CASSLRPGQGPNNYGYTF.

The V and J genes are TRBV9 and TRBJ1-6; 7 nucleotides line up with TRBD1. Germline-derived CDR1 and CDR2 are SGDLS and YYNGEE. Trimming at V came to 3 bases and at J to 7 bases, leaving 7 bases not matched to a gene. The CDR3 runs 15 residues. CDR3 region: CASSATGQSNSPLHF. CDR3 coding DNA: TGTGCCAGCAGCGCTACGGGACAGTCCAATTCACCCCTCCACTTT.

This chain links TRBV11-3 with TRBJ1-1; D call uncertain. With 3 bases removed from V and 5 bases from J, the gap between germline ends came to 10 bases. This CDR3 comprises 13 residues. Germline CDR1 and CDR2: SGHNT and YENEEA. DNA of the CDR3: TGTGCCAGCAGCTTTACAGCCGGAACTGAAGCTTTCTTT. Translated: CASSFTAGTEAFF.

The chain recombines TRBV5-6 with TRBJ2-7; 10 bases line up with TRBD1. The CDR3 covers 14 residues. With 3 bases clipped from V and 7 bases from J, the junction kept 7 bases outside the gene matches. Germline V lookup: CDR1 SGHDT, CDR2 YYEEEE. The CDR3 loop reads CASSWDRGPFEQYF. In DNA form, the CDR3 reads TGTGCCAGCAGCTGGGACAGGGGACCCTTTGAGCAGTACTTC.

This chain links TRBV28 with TRBJ1-4; D is uncertain. V was pared by 10 bases and J by 0 bases, with 3 bases between. The CDR3 is 11 amino acids. Germline V gives CDR1 MDHEN, CDR2 SYDVKM. The CDR3, as DNA: TGTGCCACCGCAACTAATGAAAAACTGTTTTTT. The encoded protein is CATATNEKLFF. The full variable domain, completed using reference TRBV28 and TRBJ1-4, is DVKVTQSSRYLVKRTGEKVFLECVQDMDHENMFWYRQDPGLGLRLIYFSYDVKMKEKGDIPEGYSVSREKKERFSLILESASTNQTSMYLCATATNEKLFFGSGTQLSVL.

V and J are TRBV11-3 and TRBJ2-3; a possible D gene is TRBD2 (6 bases). V lost 5 bases and J 8 bases, leaving 11 bases between the germline ends. Germline V gene lookup returns CDR1 SGHNT and CDR2 YENEEA. The CDR3 is made up of 12 amino acids. CDR3 amino acids: CASSQGLVTQYF. CDR3 DNA sequence: TGTGCCAGCAGCCAGGGACTTGTTACGCAGTATTTT.

This chain connects TRBV7-9 to TRBJ1-2; 7 nucleotides align to TRBD1. The CDR3 is 13 residues long. Germline CDR1 reads SEHNR; CDR2 reads FQNEAQ (reference sequence). Germline trimming cut 5 bases from V and 4 bases from J; bases unmatched to any gene: 4. CDR3 loop: CASSRDSFYGYTF. The CDR3, as DNA: TGTGCCAGCAGCCGGGACAGTTTCTATGGCTACACCTTC.

The gene calls are TRBV2 and TRBJ1-1; D gene uncertain. This CDR3 is 11 amino acids long. Trimming removed 8 bases at V and 4 bases at J, with 8 bases between. The germline V gene has CDR1 SNHLY and CDR2 FYNNEI. The CDR3 DNA reads TGTGCCAGCTTGCAAGCCACTGAAGCTTTCTTT. It is translated as CASLQATEAFF.

The sample holds one count of this clone. This chain joins TRBV2 and TRBJ2-1; D may be TRBD1 (6 bases). Trimming left V 7 bases short and J 4 bases short, with 11 bases between. Germline CDR1 and CDR2: SNHLY and FYNNEI. CDR3 size: 13 residues. The chain's CDR3 is CASTRTAYNEQFF. CDR3 DNA sequence: TGTGCCAGCACCCGGACAGCGTACAATGAGCAGTTCTTC.

The chain uses TRBV7-2 and TRBJ1-1; D gene uncertain. There are 14 residues in the CDR3. V was shortened by 5 bases and J by 0 bases, with 10 bases between the two germline ends. Germline-derived CDR1 and CDR2 are SGHTA and FQGNSA. This chain's CDR3 is CASSVAGMNTEAFF. CDR3 in DNA: TGTGCCAGCAGCGTGGCGGGGATGAACACTGAAGCTTTCTTT.

The V gene is TRBV3-1 (or the pseudogene TRBV3-2), the J gene TRBJ1-1; D might be TRBD1 (5 bases). Germline V gene data show CDR1 as LGHDT and CDR2 as YNNKEL (reference sequence). The length of the CDR3 is 13 residues. The V end was cut by 4 bases, the J end by 5 bases, with 11 bases between. Here the CDR3 reads CASSPQGGTEAFF. The CDR3 DNA follows: TGTGCCAGCAGCCCCCAGGGCGGTACTGAAGCTTTCTTT.

The rearrangement links TRBV9 to TRBJ1-1; unclear D gene. The V and J ends lost 4 bases and 1 base respectively, with 8 bases between them. The CDR3 spans 13 residues. Looked up from germline, CDR1 is SGDLS and CDR2 is YYNGEE. The CDR3 DNA is TGTGCCAGCAGCCCAGTCCCGAACACTGAAGCTTTCTTT. Translated: CASSPVPNTEAFF.

This clone was seen a few times. The gene calls are TRBV10-2 and TRBJ1-5; tentatively, D is TRBD1 (5 bases). Between the trimmed V and J ends, which lost 2 bases and 3 bases, there was a span of 14 bases. The CDR3 totals 16 residues. Germline loops: CDR1 WSHSY, CDR2 SAAADI. Here the CDR3 reads CASSEGASGDNQPQHF. The CDR3 nucleotides read TGCGCCAGCAGTGAGGGGGCTTCGGGGGACAATCAGCCCCAGCATTTT.

The chain combines TRBV7-9 with TRBJ1-1, with D tentatively TRBD1 (6 bases). The germline V gene encodes CDR1 SEHNR and CDR2 FQNEAQ (reference sequence). The CDR3 has 15 residues. The V end lost 1 base, the J end lost 1 base, and 10 bases lay between the germline ends. The CDR3, as DNA: TGTGCCAGCAGCTTAGGACAGGATAGGAACACTGAAGCTTTCTTT. Translation: CASSLGQDRNTEAFF.

This clone was observed a few times. The chain recombines TRBV24-1 with TRBJ1-4; perhaps TRBD1 as D (6 bases). Germline V gene data show CDR1 as KGHDR and CDR2 as SFDVKD. Trimming removed 5 bases from V and 0 bases from J, with 12 bases in between. The CDR3 sequence is 16 residues long. DNA of the CDR3: TGTGCCACCAGTGCCCAAAACAGGGCAACTAATGAAAAACTGTTTTTT. Its translation is CATSAQNRATNEKLFF.

This clone was picked up one time. The chain combines TRBV7-2 with TRBJ2-7; 11 bases line up with TRBD1. The length of the CDR3 is 15 residues. Germline CDR1 reads SGHTA; CDR2 reads FQGNSA. The ends lost 5 bases at V and 5 bases at J; junction bases unmatched: 8. The CDR3 DNA sequence: TGTGCCAGCAGCCCCCGGACAGGGGGCCGGGACGAGCAGTACTTC. This gives the protein CASSPRTGGRDEQYF.

This clone was observed a few times. This chain links TRBV6-5 with TRBJ1-2; perhaps TRBD1 as D (5 bases). V shed 2 bases and J shed 0 bases, with 10 bases lying between them. CDR1 is MNHEY and CDR2 is SVGAGI in the germline V gene. The CDR3 is 15 residues long. The CDR3 loop is CASSYMAGTNYGYTF. The CDR3 nucleotides are TGTGCCAGCAGTTACATGGCAGGGACTAACTATGGCTACACCTTC.

The chain links TRBV2 to TRBJ2-3, with 11 bases identical to TRBD1. The CDR3 contains 15 residues. V gave up 5 bases and J gave up 3 bases; unmatched junction bases: 4. Germline CDR1 SNHLY, CDR2 FYNNEI. The CDR3 bases are TGTGCCAGCAGTACCGGACAGGGGGCTACAGATACGCAGTATTTT. Its translation is CASSTGQGATDTQYF.

This clone occurred once. The chain recombines TRBV30 with TRBJ2-7; 7 nucleotides match TRBD2. CDR1 and CDR2 from the germline V gene are GTSNPN and SVGIG (reference sequence). CDR3 length: 12 residues. V shed 3 bases, J shed 6 bases, and the junction held 5 bases outside the gene matches. CDR3 sequence reads: CAWSTGRGEQYF. In DNA form, the CDR3 reads TGTGCCTGGAGCACTGGGAGGGGCGAGCAGTACTTC.

Remarks on this clone: Other DNA variants within this sample encode the same CDR3. V usage is TRBV5-1 and J usage is TRBJ2-5; D is unclear. The CDR3 runs to 13 residues. Trimming took off 0 bases at V and 1 base at J, with 4 bases between the two ends. CDR1 is SGHRS, CDR2 YFSETQ, per germline. This CDR3 reads CASSLDTQETQYF. The CDR3 DNA follows: TGCGCCAGCAGCTTGGACACCCAAGAGACCCAGTACTTC.

This sequence joins TRBV27 and TRBJ2-1; 11 bases are shared with TRBD2. V lost 6 bases, J lost 3 bases, and 22 bases stayed unmatched. Germline V lookup: CDR1 MNHEY, CDR2 SMNVEV (reference sequence). The CDR3 runs to 21 residues. The CDR3 region has the DNA TGTGCCAGCAGACGAAAGTTTGAAGGTCTAGCGGGGGGTTCCAACTACAATGAGCAGTTCTTC. Translating it yields CASRRKFEGLAGGSNYNEQFF.

The chain recombines TRBV12-3 or TRBV12-4 with TRBJ1-2; weak D call: TRBD1 (5 bases). The CDR3 length is 12 residues. The V end was cut by 5 bases, the J end by 5 bases, with 9 bases between. The CDR3 DNA follows: TGTGCCAGCAGTCCGCGACAGTATGGCTACACCTTC. This codes for CASSPRQYGYTF.

V usage is TRBV7-2 and J usage is TRBJ1-3; D gene uncertain. CDR1 and CDR2 from the germline V gene are SGHTA and FQGNSA. Trimming removed 8 bases from V and 4 bases from J, with 12 bases in between. The CDR3 contains 13 residues. The CDR3 sequence is CASYRTGGNTIYF. The CDR3 nucleotides read TGTGCCAGCTACCGAACGGGGGGAAACACCATATATTTT.

In its sample, this clone was seen once. The rearrangement links TRBV10-3 to TRBJ1-2; possible D gene TRBD1, 6 bases. Per the germline V gene, CDR1 is ENHRY and CDR2 is SYGVKD. This CDR3 is 15 amino acids long. Trimming left V 7 bases short and J 6 bases short, with 21 bases between. The CDR3 sequence is CAINQQGGGLNGYTF. The CDR3 DNA reads as TGTGCCATCAACCAACAGGGCGGCGGACTCAATGGCTACACCTTC.

The chain combines TRBV5-1 with TRBJ2-5, with 7 nucleotides matching TRBD2. CDR3 length equals 16 residues. The J segment lost 5 bases and the V segment lost 0 bases, leaving 10 bases of the junction unmatched. CDR1 and CDR2 from the germline V gene are SGHRS and YFSETQ. The CDR3 DNA reads TGCGCCAGCAGCTTGGCCGCAGGGAGGGAAGGGGAGACCCAGTACTTC. Protein: CASSLAAGREGETQYF.

This clone has just one count. The chain joins TRBV7-9 to TRBJ1-1; TRBD1 might be the D (6 bases). Germline lookup yields CDR1 SEHNR and CDR2 FQNEAQ (reference sequence). Trimming removed 1 base at V and 11 bases at J, with 11 bases between. The CDR3 length is 12 residues. The CDR3 protein is CASSLETGHAFF. The DNA for the CDR3 is TGTGCCAGCAGCTTAGAGACAGGACACGCTTTCTTT.

This chain uses TRBV14 with TRBJ1-2; 7 bases map to TRBD1. There are 13 residues in the CDR3. V lost 0 bases to trimming and J lost 8 bases; unmatched junction nucleotides: 3. The germline V gene encodes CDR1 SGHDN and CDR2 FVKESK. The CDR3 nucleotides read TGTGCCAGCAGCCAAGAAGACAGGGTGGGCTACACCTTC. Translating it yields CASSQEDRVGYTF.